This entry features one T cell receptor (beta chain) sequence. This record comes from a study of technical replicates of blood from a handful of donors. Profiling relied on immunoSEQ multiplex PCR, and the TCRdb table lists in-frame clones only, not all of them. The sample includes 74,000 or so clones, approximately 93% of them seen just once. CDR1 is MNHNY and CDR2 is SVGAGI in the germline V gene (reference sequence). The CDR3 spans 14 residues. V shed 6 bases and J shed 2 bases, with 14 bases lying between them. The chain has TRBV6-6 and TRBJ2-7, with a weak D call TRBD1 (6 bases). Sequenced: T cells isolated from PBMCs. The source of this sequence is a human donor in good health. The CDR3 loop reads CASRDTGKPYEQYF. The CDR3 nucleotides are TGTGCCAGCAGGGACACAGGGAAGCCCTACGAGCAGTACTTC.